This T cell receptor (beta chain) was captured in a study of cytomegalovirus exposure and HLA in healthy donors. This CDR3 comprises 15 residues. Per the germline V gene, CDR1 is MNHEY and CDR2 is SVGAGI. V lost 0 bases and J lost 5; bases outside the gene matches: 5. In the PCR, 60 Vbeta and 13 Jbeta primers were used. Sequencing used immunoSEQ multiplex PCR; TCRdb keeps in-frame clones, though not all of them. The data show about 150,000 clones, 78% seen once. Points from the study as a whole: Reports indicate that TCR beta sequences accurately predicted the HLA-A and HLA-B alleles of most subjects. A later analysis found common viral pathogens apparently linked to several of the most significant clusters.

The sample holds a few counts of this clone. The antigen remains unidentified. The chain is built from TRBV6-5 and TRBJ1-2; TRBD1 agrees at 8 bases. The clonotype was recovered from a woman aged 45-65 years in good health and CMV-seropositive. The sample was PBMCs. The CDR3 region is CASSYSRTGFYGYTF. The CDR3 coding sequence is TGTGCCAGCAGTTACTCTCGGACAGGGTTTTATGGCTACACCTTC.